This T cell receptor (beta chain) was identified during a study of blood T cell repertoires in COVID-19. Whole-study context: Samples taken during acute and convalescent COVID-19 were collected in the United States, Italy and Spain.

This table comes from immunoSEQ multiplex PCR, and its TCRdb copy is limited to in-frame clones, with some not included. The data contain about 200,000 clones, just over 85% of them singletons. Germline CDR1 LNHNV, CDR2 YYDKDF (reference sequence). V was trimmed by 0 bases and J by 6 bases, leaving 27 bases between them. CDR3 length: 20 residues. Sequencing was carried out using peripheral blood. The chain links TRBV15 to TRBJ2-1, with a tentative D call TRBD1 (6 bases). The source is a man between 18 and 35 years old with active or convalescent COVID-19. CDR3 DNA: TGTGCCACCAGCAGAGACCAGCCGGGACAAAAGTCCAGGTCCCTCAATGAGCAGTTCTTC. It encodes CATSRDQPGQKSRSLNEQFF.